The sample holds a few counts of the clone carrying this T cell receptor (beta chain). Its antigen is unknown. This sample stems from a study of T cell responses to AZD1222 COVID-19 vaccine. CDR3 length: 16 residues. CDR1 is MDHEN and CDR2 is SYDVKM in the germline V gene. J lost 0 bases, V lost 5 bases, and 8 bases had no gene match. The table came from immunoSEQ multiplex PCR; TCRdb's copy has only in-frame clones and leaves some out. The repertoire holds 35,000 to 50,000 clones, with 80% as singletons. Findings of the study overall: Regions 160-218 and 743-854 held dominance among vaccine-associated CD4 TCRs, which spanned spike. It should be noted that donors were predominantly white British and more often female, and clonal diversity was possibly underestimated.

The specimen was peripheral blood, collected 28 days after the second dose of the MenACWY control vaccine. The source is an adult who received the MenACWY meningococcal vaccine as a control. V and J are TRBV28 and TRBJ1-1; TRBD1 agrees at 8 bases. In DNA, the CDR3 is TGTGCCAGCAGTCTCGGACAGGGCCGCCTGAACACTGAAGCTTTCTTT. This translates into CASSLGQGRLNTEAFF.